This is a list of T cell receptor beta chains from one sample in a study of T cells in Graves' hyperthyroidism and ophthalmopathy. Each CDR3 protein gets one entry after TCRdb re-called the multiplex PCR reads with MiXCR. The sample carries 500,000 to 550,000 distinct CDR3 sequences, less than 20% recorded once. Source material: blood. These receptors originate from a man aged 40-50 years with Graves' ophthalmopathy. The CDR3 runs from the conserved cysteine through the conserved F or W. The D gene is left open where the match is weak. Clone size is not always given. Where it is, it says once, few, many or a class for expanded clones.

j_call d_call clone_size v_call cdr3_nt cdr3_aa
TRBJ1-5 NA few TRBV6-2/TRBV6-3 TGTGCCAGCAGTTACACAGGGCCAAGCACCTCCAGCAATCAGCCCCAGCATTTT CASSYTGPSTSSNQPQHF
TRBJ2-7 TRBD1 many TRBV27 TGTGCCAGCAGAAGACAGGGGCAATCCTACGAGCAGTACTTC CASRRQGQSYEQYF
TRBJ2-6 TRBD1 NA TRBV12-3/TRBV12-4 TGTGCCAGCAAAAACGGCAGGGGGCGTGGGTCTGGGGCCAACGTCCTGACTTTC CASKNGRGRGSGANVLTF
TRBJ1-3 TRBD1 many TRBV20-1 TGCAGTGCTAGACAAGAGACGGGACAGGGGTTCGGAAACACCATATATTTT CSARQETGQGFGNTIYF
TRBJ2-1 NA many TRBV7-3 TGTGCCAGCAGCTTAACGAAGCCCAAATACAATGAGCAGTTCTTC CASSLTKPKYNEQFF
TRBJ2-1 TRBD1 many TRBV20-1 TGCAGTGCTAGAGGACAGGGGAGCAATGAGCAGTTCTTC CSARGQGSNEQFF
TRBJ2-1 NA many TRBV13 TGTGCCAGCAGCCGGGGGCCCTATGAGCAGTTCTTC CASSRGPYEQFF
TRBJ2-5 NA few TRBV30 TGTGCCTGGAGCGTAGTAGGAGTGAGGGCCCAGTACTTC CAWSVVGVRAQYF
TRBJ2-2 NA few TRBV9 TGTGCCAGCAGCACCGGACAAGCGGCCGGGGAGCTGTTTTTT CASSTGQAAGELFF
TRBJ2-1 NA many TRBV7-2 TGTGCCAGCAGCTTGGGACCGGGACCTAGCCCCACTGAGCAGTTCTTC CASSLGPGPSPTEQFF
TRBJ2-1 TRBD1 many TRBV7-3 TGTGCCAGCAGCTTAGAAGACAGGGTCAAGCAGTTCTTC CASSLEDRVKQFF
TRBJ1-2 NA many TRBV5-1 TGCGCCAGCAGCTTGGCGTCAGTCGGACGGGGCTACACCTTC CASSLASVGRGYTF
TRBJ2-1 NA NA TRBV4-2 TGTGCCAGTAGCCGTAGTATGGACAACAATGAGCAGTTCTTC CASSRSMDNNEQFF
TRBJ2-7 TRBD1 few TRBV3-1 TGTGCCAGCAGCCACCGACAGGGAAACTCCTACGAGCAGTACTTC CASSHRQGNSYEQYF
TRBJ2-1 TRBD2 NA TRBV15 TGTGCCACCAGCAGAGATCTAGCGGGAGCAGGGGATGAGCAGTTCTTC CATSRDLAGAGDEQFF
TRBJ2-5 NA NA TRBV6-1 TGTGCCAGCAGTGAATACCGGATCAACCAAGAGACCCAGTACTTC CASSEYRINQETQYF
TRBJ1-2 TRBD1 few TRBV29-1 TGCAGCGTTGCGGGACAGACCTATGGCTACACCTTC CSVAGQTYGYTF
TRBJ2-4 NA NA TRBV6-2/TRBV6-3 TGTGCCAGCAGTCACCGACGGCTAGCCAAAAACATTCAGTACTTC CASSHRRLAKNIQYF
TRBJ2-3 NA NA TRBV29-1 TGCAGCGTTGTGGCAGATACGCAGTATTTT CSVVADTQYF
TRBJ1-2 NA few TRBV5-1 TGCGCCAGCAGTTCGACACATGGCTACACCTTC CASSSTHGYTF
TRBJ2-3 TRBD2 NA TRBV10-1 TGCGCCAGCAGTGCTAGCGGGGGACCTAGGGATACGCAGTATTTT CASSASGGPRDTQYF
TRBJ2-7 TRBD2 many TRBV3-1 TGTGCCAGCAGCCAGGGAGGGTTCTACGAGCAGTACTTC CASSQGGFYEQYF
TRBJ2-1 TRBD1 many TRBV11-2 TGTGCCAGCAGCTTAGATGCCCGGACAGGGGACACCTACAATGAGCAGTTCTTC CASSLDARTGDTYNEQFF
TRBJ2-1 NA few TRBV20-1 TGCAGTGCTCCGCCCCCAGGGCGACCGCTTTACAATGAGCAGTTCTTC CSAPPPGRPLYNEQFF
TRBJ2-5 NA many TRBV7-2 TGTGCCAGCAGTTCCCCGGGAGAGACCCAGTACTTC CASSSPGETQYF
TRBJ2-5 TRBD1 many TRBV7-2 TGTGCCAGCAGCCATAAGACAGGGGGCATAAAGACCCAGTACTTC CASSHKTGGIKTQYF
TRBJ2-1 NA few TRBV5-8 TGTGCCAGCAGCCCTTTAGGGTTGAACAATGAGCAGTTCTTC CASSPLGLNNEQFF
TRBJ2-2 NA NA TRBV25-1 TGTGCCAGCAGTGAATACTTCTCGACTAGTAAAGCGATTATCACCGGGGAGCTGTTTTTT CASSEYFSTSKAIITGELFF
TRBJ1-4 TRBD1 few TRBV29-1 TGCAGCGTCGGACAGGTAGTTGGTGAAAAACTGTTTTTT CSVGQVVGEKLFF
TRBJ2-3 NA NA TRBV12-3/TRBV12-4 TGTGCCAGCAGTTTCTACCTTAGCACAGATACGCAGTATTTT CASSFYLSTDTQYF
TRBJ1-3 NA many TRBV2 TGTGCCAGCAGCCCCGGACGTACCCTCGGAAACACCATATATTTT CASSPGRTLGNTIYF
TRBJ1-2 NA NA TRBV28 TGTGCCAGCAGTTTTGGCGCAGGGAAAGGCTATGGCTACACCTTC CASSFGAGKGYGYTF
TRBJ2-1 NA NA TRBV6-4 TGTGCCAGCAGTGAATGGTGGGGTCCGAGCTCCTACAATGAGCAGTTCTTC CASSEWWGPSSYNEQFF
TRBJ2-3 NA NA TRBV3-1 TGTGCCAGCAGCCAAGTTTTAACTCGCACAGATACGCAGTATTTT CASSQVLTRTDTQYF
TRBJ1-1 NA many TRBV7-2 TGTGCCAGCAGCCCTAGGGGGGGGGGACCGGGCACTGAAGCTTTCTTT CASSPRGGGPGTEAFF